What follows are 25 T cell receptor beta chains derived from one specimen sequenced in a study of CD8+ T cells in alopecia areata. RNA was isolated and reverse transcribed to cDNA, the sequencing template. Produced via immunoSEQ multiplex PCR; TCRdb's table is partial and in-frame only. The sample has 60,000 to 70,000 clones, approximately 46% seen once. The source material was CD8+ T cells sorted from blood, sampled at week 0. These receptors all stem from a human donor with alopecia areata.

In this sample, this clone turned up a few times. The gene calls are TRBV4-1 and TRBJ2-2; D may correspond to TRBD1 or TRBD2 (5 bases each). Trimming removed 5 bases at V and 7 bases at J, with 20 bases between. The CDR3 loop spans 16 amino acids. Germline-derived CDR1 and CDR2 are MGHRA and YSYEKL. CDR3 protein: CASSDEQGVSGGELFF. In DNA form, the CDR3 reads TGCGCCAGCAGCGACGAGCAGGGAGTTTCCGGCGGGGAGCTGTTTTTT.

This clone was detected a few times. The chain carries TRBV4-2 and TRBJ2-7, with unresolved D. The CDR3 is 15 amino acids. Trimming took off 3 bases at V and 2 bases at J, with 14 bases between the two ends. Germline V lookup: CDR1 LGHNA, CDR2 YNFKEQ. CDR3 loop: CASSQEWAATYEQYF. The CDR3, as DNA: TGTGCCAGCAGCCAGGAGTGGGCCGCGACCTACGAGCAGTACTTC.

The rearrangement joins TRBV29-1 to TRBJ2-5; 7 bases are a match to TRBD1. The CDR3 is 13 residues long. J lost 1 base, V lost 6 bases, and 5 bases had no gene match. CDR1 and CDR2 (germline): SQVTM, ANQGSEA. CDR3 nucleotides: TGCAGCGTGAGGACAGGCCTCCAAGAGACCCAGTACTTC. Amino acid sequence: CSVRTGLQETQYF.

This clone was counted between two and nine times. V usage is TRBV27 and J usage is TRBJ2-1; possible D gene TRBD2, 5 bases. Germline lookup yields CDR1 MNHEY and CDR2 SMNVEV (reference sequence). CDR3 length: 15 residues. V lost 8 bases and J 1 base, leaving 15 bases between the germline ends. The CDR3 spells CASRFSDLSYNEQFF. The CDR3 DNA is TGTGCCAGCCGCTTTTCGGACTTGTCCTACAATGAGCAGTTCTTC.

The J gene is TRBJ2-1, the V gene TRBV5-1; D remains ambiguous. The ends were cut back, 5 bases at V and 7 bases at J, with 16 bases in the middle. The CDR3 contains 14 residues. In germline, CDR1 is SGHRS, CDR2 YFSETQ. DNA for the CDR3: TGCGCCAGCAGACCCTGGGCAACCGGTAATGAGCAGTTCTTC. Residues: CASRPWATGNEQFF.

The rearrangement links TRBV2 to TRBJ2-4; perhaps TRBD1 as D (5 bases). Germline loops: CDR1 SNHLY, CDR2 FYNNEI. This CDR3 region has 14 residues. V lost 6 bases and J 1 base, leaving 10 bases between the germline ends. CDR3 sequence reads: CASRAKGAKNIQYF. DNA of the CDR3: TGTGCCAGCAGGGCCAAGGGGGCCAAAAACATTCAGTACTTC.

J is TRBJ1-2 and V is TRBV28; possible D gene TRBD1, 5 bases. CDR1 and CDR2 (germline): MDHEN, SYDVKM. The CDR3 sequence is 15 residues long. V shed 4 bases and J shed 6 bases, with 18 bases lying between them. The CDR3 protein is CASSSQLRERNGYTF. The DNA of the CDR3 is TGTGCCAGCAGTTCTCAACTCAGGGAGAGGAATGGCTACACCTTC.

Written as DNA, the CDR3 is TGTGCCATCGGGGCCCAAGGGGCAGATACGCAGTATTTT. It translates to CAIGAQGADTQYF. The chain has TRBV10-3 and TRBJ2-3; D perhaps matches TRBD1 (5 bases). CDR3 length equals 13 residues. Trimming removed 8 bases at V and 4 bases at J, with 13 bases between. The germline V gene encodes CDR1 ENHRY and CDR2 SYGVKD.

The chain recombines TRBV7-9 with TRBJ1-2; 8 bases align to TRBD1. The CDR3 totals 14 residues. V trimming: 5 bases; J trimming: 4 bases; junction bases outside the gene matches: 6. CDR1 is SEHNR and CDR2 is FQNEAQ in the germline V gene (reference sequence). The CDR3 DNA reads as TGTGCCAGCAGCGCCCCCGGACAGGGCTATGGCTACACCTTC. This encodes CASSAPGQGYGYTF.

This clone has a handful of counts. This sequence is one base from a far larger clone and is likely a read error. The chain combines TRBV14 with TRBJ2-5; tentatively, D is TRBD2 (7 bases). Germline V lookup: CDR1 SGHDN, CDR2 FVKESK. Trimming removed 0 bases at V and 4 bases at J, with 12 bases between. This CDR3 spans 15 amino acids. CDR3 nucleotide sequence: TGTGCCAGCAGCCAAGATGGCGGGGGCGGAGAGACCCAGTACTTC. It is translated as CASSQDGGGGETQYF. Full variable domain (remainder filled in from reference TRBV14 and TRBJ2-5): EAGVTQFPSHSVIEKGQTVTLRCDPISGHDNLYWYRRVMGKEIKFLLHFVKESKQDESGMPNNRFLAERTGGTYSTLKVQPAELEDSGVYFCASSQDGGGGETQYFGPGTRLLVL.

V is TRBV7-2 and J is TRBJ2-2; no reliable D call. V shed 11 bases and J shed 3 bases, with 4 bases lying between them. The CDR3 length is 10 residues. Per the germline V gene, CDR1 is SGHTA and CDR2 is FQGNSA. DNA for the CDR3: TGTGCCCCGTACACCGGGGAGCTGTTTTTT. It translates to CAPYTGELFF.

The chain uses TRBV6-5 and TRBJ2-4; D gene ambiguous. Germline CDR1 is MNHEY and CDR2 is SVGAGI. Trimming removed 4 bases at V and 6 bases at J, with 19 bases between. This CDR3 spans 16 amino acids. In DNA form, the CDR3 reads TGTGCCAGCAGTTCCTCCCCCGGCATGATTGGAAACATTCAGTACTTC. Encoded protein: CASSSSPGMIGNIQYF.

The rearrangement uses TRBV15 and TRBJ2-7; 12 nucleotides agree with TRBD1. CDR1 LNHNV and CDR2 YYDKDF come from the germline V gene (reference sequence). The CDR3 has 14 amino acids. J lost 5 bases, V lost 6 bases, and 5 bases had no gene match. The CDR3 DNA is TGTGCCACCAGTTCAGGGACAGGGGGCAACGAGCAGTACTTC. Protein: CATSSGTGGNEQYF.

The genes are TRBV29-1 and TRBJ2-1; 8 bases line up with TRBD2. This CDR3 region has 13 residues. V was clipped by 7 bases and J by 9 bases; unmatched bases: 11. CDR1 is SQVTM and CDR2 is ANQGSEA in the germline V gene. The CDR3 reads CSAPGLVVFEQFF. The CDR3 DNA reads as TGCAGCGCTCCGGGACTAGTGGTTTTTGAGCAGTTCTTC.

The chain links TRBV15 to TRBJ1-4; D is unresolved. V was pared by 4 bases and J by 8 bases, with 14 bases between. The CDR3 totals 14 residues. The germline CDR1 and CDR2 sequences are LNHNV and YYDKDF (reference sequence). The CDR3, as DNA: TGTGCCACCAGCATGGGATTCCAAGGGGAAAAACTGTTTTTT. This codes for CATSMGFQGEKLFF.

The rearrangement joins TRBV5-5 to TRBJ1-5; no reliable D call. With 0 bases removed from V and 4 bases from J, the gap between germline ends came to 11 bases. This CDR3 spans 15 amino acids. The germline CDR1 and CDR2 sequences are SGHKS and YYEKEE (reference sequence). CDR3 amino acids: CASSLARTANQPQHF. In DNA form, the CDR3 reads TGTGCCAGCAGCTTGGCCCGGACCGCAAATCAGCCCCAGCATTTT.

This clone was seen at least ten times. The chain recombines TRBV9 with TRBJ2-3, with D maybe TRBD2 (6 bases). Germline CDR1 reads SGDLS; CDR2 reads YYNGEE. The CDR3 loop spans 18 amino acids. V was trimmed by 3 bases and J by 2 bases, leaving 22 bases between them. The CDR3 DNA reads as TGTGCCAGCAGCGGCCCGATGGGAATAGCGGAGGCCACAGATACGCAGTATTTT. Translation: CASSGPMGIAEATDTQYF.

The chain couples TRBV7-7 to TRBJ2-5, with TRBD1 matching over 8 bases. The V segment lost 6 bases and the J segment 2 bases; nucleotides outside the gene matches: 11. The CDR3 has 16 residues. Per germline, CDR1 SSHAT and CDR2 FNYEAQ (reference sequence). CDR3 residues: CASSSSLRDRQETQYF. CDR3 in DNA: TGTGCCAGCAGTTCCTCTCTCCGGGACAGGCAAGAGACCCAGTACTTC.

The rearrangement joins TRBV5-6 to TRBJ2-4; perhaps D is TRBD1 or TRBD2 (6 bases each). This CDR3 is 14 amino acids long. The V and J ends lost 0 bases and 8 bases respectively, with 12 bases between them. Per germline, CDR1 SGHDT and CDR2 YYEEEE. The CDR3 region has the DNA TGTGCCAGCAGCTTGGCCGGGGGCGCAGACATTCAGTACTTC. Its protein is CASSLAGGADIQYF.

The V and J genes are TRBV7-9 and TRBJ1-5; tentatively, D is TRBD1 (5 bases). V lost 5 bases and J lost 0, with 11 bases in between. The CDR3 covers 15 residues. CDR1 SEHNR and CDR2 FQNEAQ come from the germline V gene (reference sequence). The CDR3 DNA follows: TGTGCCAGCAGCGTAACCGGGGGTAGCAATCAGCCCCAGCATTTT. Amino acid sequence: CASSVTGGSNQPQHF. Filled out from reference TRBV7-9 and TRBJ1-5, the complete variable domain reads DTGVSQNPRHKITKRGQNVTFRCDPISEHNRLYWYRQTLGQGPEFLTYFQNEAQLEKSRLLSDRFSAERPKGSFSTLEIQRTEQGDSAMYLCASSVTGGSNQPQHFGDGTRLSIL.

The genes are TRBV28 and TRBJ2-2; 9 nucleotides line up with TRBD2. The germline V gene has CDR1 MDHEN and CDR2 SYDVKM. Losses at the gene ends were 3 bases for V and 5 bases for J; bases not matched to a gene: 13. CDR3 length: 18 residues. The CDR3 nucleotides are TGTGCCAGCAGTTTTCGGGTTGATATAGCGGGAGAAACCGGGGAGCTGTTTTTT. It codes for CASSFRVDIAGETGELFF.

The genes are TRBV29-1 and TRBJ2-7, with 8 bases matching TRBD1. Germline V gene lookup returns CDR1 SQVTM and CDR2 ANQGSEA. The CDR3 loop spans 13 amino acids. J was trimmed by 1 base and V by 4 bases; bases with no gene match: 3. CDR3 nucleotide sequence: TGCAGCGTTGTCGGACAGGGTTCCTACGAGCAGTACTTC. Protein: CSVVGQGSYEQYF.

By frequency in the sample, this clone is medium-sized (0.01 to 0.1%). V gene TRBV7-9 combines with J gene TRBJ2-7; D remains unclear. The CDR3 spans 13 residues. The V end lost 0 bases, the J end lost 3 bases, and 6 bases lay between the germline ends. Germline CDR1 SEHNR, CDR2 FQNEAQ (reference sequence). Here the CDR3 reads CASSLATIYEQYF. CDR3 nucleotides: TGTGCCAGCAGCTTAGCAACAATCTACGAGCAGTACTTC.

This clone has just a few counts. The V call is TRBV6-1, the J call TRBJ2-7; 8 bases fit TRBD2. V was pared by 3 bases and J by 2 bases, with 6 bases of the junction left unmatched. The CDR3 runs 15 residues. The germline V gene has CDR1 MNHNS and CDR2 SASEGT. CDR3 loop: CASSDGLAAPYEQYF. Written as DNA, the CDR3 is TGTGCCAGCAGTGACGGACTAGCCGCGCCCTACGAGCAGTACTTC.

The chain carries TRBV5-1 and TRBJ2-1; D may be TRBD2 (5 bases). The V gene lost 4 bases and the J gene lost 4 bases, with 12 bases spanning the gap. The length of the CDR3 is 14 residues. Germline assignment: CDR1 SGHRS and CDR2 YFSETQ. The chain's CDR3 is CASSAEDSYNEQFF. CDR3 in DNA: TGCGCCAGCAGCGCAGAGGACTCTTACAATGAGCAGTTCTTC. Looking up the rest from reference TRBV5-1 and TRBJ2-1 gives the full variable domain: KAGVTQTPRYLIKTRGQQVTLSCSPISGHRSVSWYQQTPGQGLQFLFEYFSETQRNKGNFPGRFSGRQFSNSRSEMNVSTLELGDSALYLCASSAEDSYNEQFFGPGTRLTVL.